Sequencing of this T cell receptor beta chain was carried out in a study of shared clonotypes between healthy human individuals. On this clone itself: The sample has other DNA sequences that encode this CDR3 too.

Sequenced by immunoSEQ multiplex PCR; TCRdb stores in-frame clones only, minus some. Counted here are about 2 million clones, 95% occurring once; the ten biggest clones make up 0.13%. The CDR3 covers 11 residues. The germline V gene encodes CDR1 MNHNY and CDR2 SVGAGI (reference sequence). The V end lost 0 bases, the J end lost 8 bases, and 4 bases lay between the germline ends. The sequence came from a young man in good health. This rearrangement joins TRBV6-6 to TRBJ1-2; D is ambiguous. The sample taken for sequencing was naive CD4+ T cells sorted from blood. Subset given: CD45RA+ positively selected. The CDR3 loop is CASSYSWGYTF. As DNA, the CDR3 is TGTGCCAGCAGTTACTCTTGGGGCTACACCTTC.